This T cell receptor (beta chain) was documented in a study of CD4 T cells in relation to SARS-CoV-2 and coronaviruses. This clone was seen only a few times. Its antigen is undetermined. V was cut by 3 bases and J by 2 bases, with 8 bases left in between. Germline assignment: CDR1 LGHDT and CDR2 YNNKEL (reference sequence). The length of the CDR3 is 14 residues. Before the COVID-19 pandemic, during about 2010-2019, CD4+ T cells were taken from unexposed donors. The cells were cultured for around ten days before CD4+ T cells were isolated. As cell numbers allowed, unexposed-donor CD4+ T cells faced SARS-CoV-2 S/N and four cold-coronavirus spikes. Here immunoSEQ multiplex PCR was the method, and the copy in TCRdb shows in-frame clones only, minus some. This table has about 26,000 clones, 77% appearing once.

V is TRBV3-1 (or the pseudogene TRBV3-2) and J is TRBJ1-5; a possible D gene is TRBD1 (6 bases). The sequenced material came from CD4+ T cells from PBMCs, cultured in vitro. The source of this sequence is a human donor in good health. This CDR3 reads CASSHRGGNQPQHF. As DNA, the CDR3 is TGTGCCAGCAGCCACAGGGGAGGCAATCAGCCCCAGCATTTT.